This T cell receptor (beta chain) was recovered during a study of technical replicates of blood from four donors. V dropped 6 bases and J dropped 6; count of bases not matched to a gene: 10. The CDR3 covers 14 residues. Germline V CDR1 and CDR2: MNHEY, SMNVEV (reference sequence). Profiling relied on immunoSEQ multiplex PCR, and the TCRdb table lists in-frame clones only, not all of them. In the table there are some 64,000 clones, about 90% of which are singletons. V is TRBV27 and J is TRBJ1-2, with 7 bases matching TRBD1. The sample was PBMCs. This clonotype was sampled from a human donor in good health. Some clones in this sample may be carry-over from other donors' samples. For the CDR3, the DNA is TGTGCCAGCAGGGGGACAGTTGGGAGCCATGGCTACACCTTC. Its translation is CASRGTVGSHGYTF.